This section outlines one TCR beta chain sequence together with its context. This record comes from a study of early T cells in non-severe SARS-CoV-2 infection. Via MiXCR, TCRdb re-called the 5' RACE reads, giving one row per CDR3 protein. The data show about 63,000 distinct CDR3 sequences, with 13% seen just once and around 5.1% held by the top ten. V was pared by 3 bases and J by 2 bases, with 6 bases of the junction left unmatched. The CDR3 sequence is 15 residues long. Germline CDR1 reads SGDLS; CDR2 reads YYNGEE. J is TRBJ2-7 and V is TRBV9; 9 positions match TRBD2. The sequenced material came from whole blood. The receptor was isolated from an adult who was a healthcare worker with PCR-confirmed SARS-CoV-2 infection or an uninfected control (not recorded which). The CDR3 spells CASSASGGRPYEQYF. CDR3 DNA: TGTGCCAGCAGCGCCAGCGGGGGGCGGCCCTACGAGCAGTACTTC.